This TCR beta chain was obtained from a study of blood T cell repertoires in COVID-19. Turning to the study itself: PBMCs, B-cell-depleted T cells, or T cells were the source of the cDNA or gDNA that made up the material.

Germline assignment: CDR1 KGHDR and CDR2 SFDVKD. The CDR3 is 15 residues long. Trimming took off 11 bases at V and 3 bases at J, with 21 bases between the two ends. The repertoire was sequenced with immunoSEQ multiplex PCR; TCRdb's copy has only in-frame clones and lacks some. This table has around 98,000 clones, approximately 86% appearing once. This rearrangement joins TRBV24-1 to TRBJ2-5, with D possibly being TRBD2 (6 bases). Sequenced: peripheral blood. The receptor's source is a man between 65 and 85 years old with active or convalescent COVID-19. The CDR3 DNA sequence: TGTGCCATCCATTCGGAGGGCAGGGTGAAAGAGACCCAGTACTTC. Protein sequence: CAIHSEGRVKETQYF.